This T cell receptor (beta chain) originates from a study of T cells after yellow fever vaccination. Study information: Low-cell-number fractions underwent preparation using SMART-Seq v4 Ultra Low Input. Overall study findings and caveats: Clones that expanded after primary vaccination mostly reappeared after the booster (roughly 96% CD4, approximately 87% CD8). Clonotypes that responded to the vaccine were almost all undetectable in sorted memory subsets on day 0. A small share of clonotypes appeared in both CD4 and CD8 compartments.

The sample holds many counts of this clonotype. The CDR3 covers 16 residues. With V trimmed by 4 bases and J by 6 bases, 8 bases remained unmatched. Per germline, CDR1 SGHKS and CDR2 YYEKEE (reference sequence). TCRdb recomputed calls from the 5' RACE reads with MiXCR, one row per CDR3 protein. This repertoire shows under 50,000 distinct CDR3 sequences, around 6.8% found once; its top ten account for about 10%. V is TRBV5-5 and J is TRBJ2-3, with 13 bases lining up with TRBD2. Sequencing used PBMCs, either bulk or a sorted T-cell subset (CD4+, CD8+, memory, or dextramer-sorted; not recorded which), obtained 45 days after the yellow fever booster vaccination. The source is a man younger than 40 who received the YFV17D yellow fever vaccine. The chain's CDR3 is CASSLGLAGSGDTQYF. The CDR3 bases are TGTGCCAGCAGCCTGGGACTAGCGGGGTCAGGGGATACGCAGTATTTT.